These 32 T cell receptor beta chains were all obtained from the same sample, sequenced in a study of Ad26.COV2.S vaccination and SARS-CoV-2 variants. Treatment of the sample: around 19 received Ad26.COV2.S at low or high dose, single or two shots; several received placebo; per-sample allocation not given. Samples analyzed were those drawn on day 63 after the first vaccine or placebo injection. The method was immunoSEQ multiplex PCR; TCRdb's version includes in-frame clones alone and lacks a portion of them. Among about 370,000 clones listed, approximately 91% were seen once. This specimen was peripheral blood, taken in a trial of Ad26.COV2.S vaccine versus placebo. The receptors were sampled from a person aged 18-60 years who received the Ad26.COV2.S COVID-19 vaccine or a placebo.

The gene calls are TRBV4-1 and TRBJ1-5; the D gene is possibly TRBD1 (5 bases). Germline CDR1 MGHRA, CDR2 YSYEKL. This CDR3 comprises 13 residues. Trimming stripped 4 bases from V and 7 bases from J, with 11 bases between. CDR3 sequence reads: CASSPRDEQPQHF. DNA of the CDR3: TGCGCCAGCAGCCCCCGGGACGAGCAGCCCCAGCATTTT.

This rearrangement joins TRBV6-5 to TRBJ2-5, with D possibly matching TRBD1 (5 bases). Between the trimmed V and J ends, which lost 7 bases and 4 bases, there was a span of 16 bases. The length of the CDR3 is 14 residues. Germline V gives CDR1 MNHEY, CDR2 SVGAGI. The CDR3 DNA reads TGTGCCAGCACCGCGGCAGGGATCCCAGAGACCCAGTACTTC. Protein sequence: CASTAAGIPETQYF.

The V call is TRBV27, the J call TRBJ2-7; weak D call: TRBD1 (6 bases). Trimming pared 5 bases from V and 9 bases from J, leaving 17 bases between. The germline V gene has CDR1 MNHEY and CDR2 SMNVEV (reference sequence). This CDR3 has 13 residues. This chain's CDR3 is CASSRKNDRPQYF. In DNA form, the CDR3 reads TGTGCCAGCAGTAGAAAAAATGACAGGCCGCAGTACTTC.

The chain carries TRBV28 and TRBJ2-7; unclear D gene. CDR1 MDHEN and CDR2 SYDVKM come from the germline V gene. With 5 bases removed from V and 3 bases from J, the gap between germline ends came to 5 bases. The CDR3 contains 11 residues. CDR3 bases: TGTGCCAGCAGTGATGGCTACGAGCAGTACTTC. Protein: CASSDGYEQYF.

This CDR3 reads CASTIDSSYEQYF. In DNA, the CDR3 is TGTGCCAGCACCATAGACAGCTCCTACGAGCAGTACTTC. The rearrangement links TRBV28 to TRBJ2-7, with D perhaps matching TRBD1 (5 bases). V was cut by 7 bases and J by 0 bases, with 10 bases left in between. CDR1 is MDHEN, CDR2 SYDVKM, per germline. This CDR3 comprises 13 residues.

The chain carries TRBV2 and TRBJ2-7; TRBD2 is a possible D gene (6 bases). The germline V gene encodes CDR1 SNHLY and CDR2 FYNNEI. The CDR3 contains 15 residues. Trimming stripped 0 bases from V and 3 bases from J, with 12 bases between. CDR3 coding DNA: TGTGCCAGCAGTGAAGCGCGGAGGGTATACTACGAGCAGTACTTC. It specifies CASSEARRVYYEQYF.

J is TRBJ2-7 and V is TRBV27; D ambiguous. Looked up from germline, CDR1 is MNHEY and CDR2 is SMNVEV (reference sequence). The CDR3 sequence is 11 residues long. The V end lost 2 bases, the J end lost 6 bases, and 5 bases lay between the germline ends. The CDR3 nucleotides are TGTGCCAGCAGTTTACCCCCCGAGCAGTACTTC. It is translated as CASSLPPEQYF.

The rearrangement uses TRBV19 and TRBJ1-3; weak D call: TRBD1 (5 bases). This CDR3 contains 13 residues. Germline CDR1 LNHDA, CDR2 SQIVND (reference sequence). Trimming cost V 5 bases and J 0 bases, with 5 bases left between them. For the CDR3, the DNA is TGTGCCAGTAGTGGGACCTCTGGAAACACCATATATTTT. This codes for CASSGTSGNTIYF.

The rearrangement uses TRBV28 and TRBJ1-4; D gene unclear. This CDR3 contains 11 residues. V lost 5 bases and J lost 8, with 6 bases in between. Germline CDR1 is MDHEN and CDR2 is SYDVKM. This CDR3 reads CASSAQEKLFF. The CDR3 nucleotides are TGTGCCAGCAGTGCGCAAGAAAAACTGTTTTTT.

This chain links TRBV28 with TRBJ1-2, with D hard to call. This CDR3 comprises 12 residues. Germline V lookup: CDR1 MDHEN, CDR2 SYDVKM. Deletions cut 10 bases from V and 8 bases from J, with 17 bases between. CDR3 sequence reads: CATLRQLQGYTF. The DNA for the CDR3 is TGTGCCACCTTAAGACAATTGCAGGGCTACACCTTC.

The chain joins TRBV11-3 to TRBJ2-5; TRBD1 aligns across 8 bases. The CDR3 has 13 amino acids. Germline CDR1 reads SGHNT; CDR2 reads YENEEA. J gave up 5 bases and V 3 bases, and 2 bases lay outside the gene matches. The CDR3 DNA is TGTGCCAGCAGCTTGACAGGGGTGGAGACCCAGTACTTC. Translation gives CASSLTGVETQYF.

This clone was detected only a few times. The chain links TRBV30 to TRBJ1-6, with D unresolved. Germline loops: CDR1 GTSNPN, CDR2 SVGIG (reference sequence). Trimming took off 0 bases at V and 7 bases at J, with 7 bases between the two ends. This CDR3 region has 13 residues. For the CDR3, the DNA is TGTGCCTGGAGTGTGGACCCGAATTCACCCCTCCACTTT. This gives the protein CAWSVDPNSPLHF.

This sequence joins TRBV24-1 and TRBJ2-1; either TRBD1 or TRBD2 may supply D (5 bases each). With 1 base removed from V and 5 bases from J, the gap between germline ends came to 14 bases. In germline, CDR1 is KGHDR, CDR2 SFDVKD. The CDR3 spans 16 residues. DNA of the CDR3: TGTGCCACCAGTGATTTTGGGGGACGACCACACAATGAGCAGTTCTTC. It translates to CATSDFGGRPHNEQFF.

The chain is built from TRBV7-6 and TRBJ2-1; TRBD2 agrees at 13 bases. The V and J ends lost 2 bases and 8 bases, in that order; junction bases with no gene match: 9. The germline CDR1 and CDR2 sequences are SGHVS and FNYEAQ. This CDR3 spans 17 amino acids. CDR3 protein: CASSLMSGLAGVYEQFF. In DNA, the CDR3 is TGTGCCAGCAGCTTAATGTCTGGACTAGCGGGAGTATATGAGCAGTTCTTC.

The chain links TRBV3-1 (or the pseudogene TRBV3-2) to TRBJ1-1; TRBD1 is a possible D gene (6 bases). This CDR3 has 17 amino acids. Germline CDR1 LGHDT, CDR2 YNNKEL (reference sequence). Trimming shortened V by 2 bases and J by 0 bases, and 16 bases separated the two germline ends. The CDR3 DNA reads TGTGCCAGCAGCCAAAAGAGGGGGGGCAGCATGAACACTGAAGCTTTCTTT. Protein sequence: CASSQKRGGSMNTEAFF.

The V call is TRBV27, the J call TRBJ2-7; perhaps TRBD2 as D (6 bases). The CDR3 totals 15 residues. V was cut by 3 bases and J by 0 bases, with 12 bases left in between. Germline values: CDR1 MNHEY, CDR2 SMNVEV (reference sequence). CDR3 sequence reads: CASSLSGDFSYEQYF. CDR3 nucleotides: TGTGCCAGCAGTTTGTCCGGGGACTTCTCCTACGAGCAGTACTTC.

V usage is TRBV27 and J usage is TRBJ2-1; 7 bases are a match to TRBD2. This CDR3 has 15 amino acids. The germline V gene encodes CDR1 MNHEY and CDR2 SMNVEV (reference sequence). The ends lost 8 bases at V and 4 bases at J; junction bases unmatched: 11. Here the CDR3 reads CASPDGGRNYNEQFF. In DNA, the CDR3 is TGTGCCAGCCCGGACGGCGGGAGAAATTACAATGAGCAGTTCTTC.

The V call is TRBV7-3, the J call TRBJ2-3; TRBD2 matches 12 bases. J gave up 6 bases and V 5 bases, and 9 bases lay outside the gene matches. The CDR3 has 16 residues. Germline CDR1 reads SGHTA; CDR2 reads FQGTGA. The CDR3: CASSPGASGRADTQYF. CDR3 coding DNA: TGTGCCAGCAGCCCCGGAGCTAGCGGGAGGGCCGATACGCAGTATTTT.

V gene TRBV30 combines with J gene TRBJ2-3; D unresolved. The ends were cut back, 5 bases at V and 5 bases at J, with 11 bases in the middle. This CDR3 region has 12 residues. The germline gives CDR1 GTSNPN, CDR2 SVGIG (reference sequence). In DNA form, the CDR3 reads TGTGCCTGGGAACGGGTGGGAGATACGCAGTATTTT. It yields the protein CAWERVGDTQYF.

CDR3 in amino acids: CASRQGTNYGYTF. The CDR3 DNA follows: TGTGCCAGCAGGCAGGGGACTAACTATGGCTACACCTTC. The chain recombines TRBV12-3 or TRBV12-4 with TRBJ1-2; a possible D gene is TRBD1 (6 bases). The CDR3 spans 13 residues. With 6 bases removed from V and 0 bases from J, the gap between germline ends came to 8 bases.

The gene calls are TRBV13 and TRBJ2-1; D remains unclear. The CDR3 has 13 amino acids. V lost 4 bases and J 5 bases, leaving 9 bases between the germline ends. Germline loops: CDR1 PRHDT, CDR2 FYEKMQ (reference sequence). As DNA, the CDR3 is TGTGCCAGCAGCTCCTGGCAGAACAATGAGCAGTTCTTC. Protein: CASSSWQNNEQFF.

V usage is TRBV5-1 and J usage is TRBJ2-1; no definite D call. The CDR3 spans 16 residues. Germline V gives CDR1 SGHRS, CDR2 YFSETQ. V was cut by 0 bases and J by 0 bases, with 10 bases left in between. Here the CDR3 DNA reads TGCGCCAGCAGCTTGGCTCTAGAGTCCTCCTACAATGAGCAGTTCTTC. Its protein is CASSLALESSYNEQFF.

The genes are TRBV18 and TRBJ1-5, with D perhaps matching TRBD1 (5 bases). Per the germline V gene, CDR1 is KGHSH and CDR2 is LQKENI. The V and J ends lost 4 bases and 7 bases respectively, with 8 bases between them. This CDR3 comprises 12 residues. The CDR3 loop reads CASSRGRQPQHF. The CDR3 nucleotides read TGTGCCAGCTCACGGGGACGGCAGCCCCAGCATTTT.

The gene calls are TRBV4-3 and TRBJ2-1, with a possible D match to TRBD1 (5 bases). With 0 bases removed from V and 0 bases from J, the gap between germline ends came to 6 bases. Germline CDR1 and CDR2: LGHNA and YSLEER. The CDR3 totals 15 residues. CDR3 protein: CASSQETVSYNEQFF. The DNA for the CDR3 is TGCGCCAGCAGCCAAGAGACAGTCTCCTACAATGAGCAGTTCTTC.

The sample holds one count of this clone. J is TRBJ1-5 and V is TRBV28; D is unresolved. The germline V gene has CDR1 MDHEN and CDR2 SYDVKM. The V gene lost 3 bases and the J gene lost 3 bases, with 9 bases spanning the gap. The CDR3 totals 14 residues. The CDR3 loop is CASSFGQINQPQHF. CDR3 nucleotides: TGTGCCAGCAGTTTCGGGCAGATCAATCAGCCCCAGCATTTT. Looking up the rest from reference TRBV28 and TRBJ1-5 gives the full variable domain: DVKVTQSSRYLVKRTGEKVFLECVQDMDHENMFWYRQDPGLGLRLIYFSYDVKMKEKGDIPEGYSVSREKKERFSLILESASTNQTSMYLCASSFGQINQPQHFGDGTRLSIL.

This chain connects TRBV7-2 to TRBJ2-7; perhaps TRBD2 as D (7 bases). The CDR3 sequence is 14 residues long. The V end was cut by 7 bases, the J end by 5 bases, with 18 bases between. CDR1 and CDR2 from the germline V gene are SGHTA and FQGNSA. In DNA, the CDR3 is TGTGCCAGCACCAAAAATGGGGGGGGCAACGAGCAGTACTTC. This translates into CASTKNGGGNEQYF.

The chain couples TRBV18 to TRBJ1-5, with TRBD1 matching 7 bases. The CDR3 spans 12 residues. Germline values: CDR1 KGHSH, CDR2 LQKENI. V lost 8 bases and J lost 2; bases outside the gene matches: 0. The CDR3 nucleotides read TGTGCCAGCACAGGGGGCAATCAGCCCCAGCATTTT. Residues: CASTGGNQPQHF.

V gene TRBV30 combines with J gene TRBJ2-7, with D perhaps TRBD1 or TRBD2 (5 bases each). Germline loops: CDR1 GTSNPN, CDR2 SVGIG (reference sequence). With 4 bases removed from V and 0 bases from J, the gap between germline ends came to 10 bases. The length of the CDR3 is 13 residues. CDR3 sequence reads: CAWTGPSSYEQYF. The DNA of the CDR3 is TGTGCCTGGACGGGGCCCAGCTCCTACGAGCAGTACTTC. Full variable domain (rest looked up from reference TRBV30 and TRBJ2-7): SQTIHQWPATLVQPVGSPLSLECTVEGTSNPNLYWYRQAAGRGLQLLFYSVGIGQISSEVPQNLSASRPQDRQFILSSKKLLLSDSGFYLCAWTGPSSYEQYFGPGTRLTVT.

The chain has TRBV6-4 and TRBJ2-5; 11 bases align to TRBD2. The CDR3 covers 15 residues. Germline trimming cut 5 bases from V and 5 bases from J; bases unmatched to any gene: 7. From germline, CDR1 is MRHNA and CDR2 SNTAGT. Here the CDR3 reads CASSKTSGSSETQYF. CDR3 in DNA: TGTGCCAGCAGTAAAACTAGCGGGAGTAGTGAGACCCAGTACTTC.

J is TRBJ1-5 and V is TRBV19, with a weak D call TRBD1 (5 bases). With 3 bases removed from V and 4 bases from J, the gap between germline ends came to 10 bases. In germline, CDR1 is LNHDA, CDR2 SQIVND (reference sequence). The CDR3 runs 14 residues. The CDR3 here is CASSILRGNQPQHF. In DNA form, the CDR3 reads TGTGCCAGTAGTATTTTAAGGGGAAATCAGCCCCAGCATTTT.

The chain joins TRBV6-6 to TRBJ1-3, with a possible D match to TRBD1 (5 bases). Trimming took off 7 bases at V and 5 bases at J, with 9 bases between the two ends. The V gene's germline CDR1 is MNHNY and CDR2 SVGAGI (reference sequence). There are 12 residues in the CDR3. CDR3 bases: TGTGCCAGCACCGACAGTCGAAACACCATATATTTT. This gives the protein CASTDSRNTIYF.

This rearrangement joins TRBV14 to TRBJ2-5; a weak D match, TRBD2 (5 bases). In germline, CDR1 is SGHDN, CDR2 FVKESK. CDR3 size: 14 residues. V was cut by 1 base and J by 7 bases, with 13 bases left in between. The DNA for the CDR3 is TGTGCCAGCAGCCAAGGAGGGCTAGGACGGACCCAGTACTTC. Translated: CASSQGGLGRTQYF.